This T cell receptor (beta chain) was identified in a study of low-dose radiotherapy and immunotherapy resistance in tumors. Study-level background: For Cohort 1, fractions of 0.5 Gy were given every 2 weeks, reaching 6.5 Gy overall.

Time point in this sample: after trial treatment. Regarding treatment: LDRT plus nivolumab, ipilimumab, low-dose cyclophosphamide and aspirin (RACIN trial). Treatment combined nivolumab, ipilimumab, aspirin, low-dose cyclophosphamide and low-dose radiotherapy in a dose-escalation trial. Each patient who was eligible had an advanced solid tumor with no tumor-infiltrating lymphocytes. With respect to this clonotype: A far larger clone is only one base removed, so a read error is likely.

This CDR3 region has 12 residues. Germline values: CDR1 LGHDT, CDR2 YNNKEL (reference sequence). Unmatched junction bases numbered 5, after V lost 4 bases and J lost 9 bases. First-strand cDNA used TRAV- and TRBV-specific primers, covering alpha and beta chains. A roughly 20-cycle PCR with a constant-region primer and V-primer adapter amplified TCRs. TCRdb used MiXCR to reprocess the reads, holding one entry per CDR3 protein. The data contain 45,000 or so distinct CDR3 sequences, around 25% of them singletons. The sequencing used PBMCs, collected after low-dose radiotherapy plus immunotherapy. This clonotype was sampled from a male donor with prostate cancer. The chain recombines TRBV3-1 with TRBJ2-7, with 8 bases aligning to TRBD1. The CDR3 sequence: CASSPQGAGQYF. In DNA, the CDR3 is TGTGCCAGCAGCCCGCAGGGGGCCGGGCAGTACTTC.